Each of the 3 T cell receptor beta chains below was sequenced from the same sample in a study of cytomegalovirus exposure and HLA in healthy donors. PCR primers comprised 60 Vbeta and 13 Jbeta primers. TCRdb's table, derived via immunoSEQ multiplex PCR, lists solely in-frame clones and lacks some. The data contain 150,000 to 200,000 clones, approximately 71% of them singletons. The sequenced material came from PBMCs. These receptors were taken from a woman aged 40 to 50 in good health and CMV-seropositive.

The V call is TRBV5-1, the J call TRBJ2-7; the D gene is possibly TRBD1 (6 bases). The CDR3 covers 14 residues. Germline V lookup: CDR1 SGHRS, CDR2 YFSETQ. Trimming pared 4 bases from V and 3 bases from J, leaving 14 bases between. The CDR3 DNA sequence: TGCGCCAGCAGCGTTGGGGACACTCACTACGAGCAGTACTTC. This encodes CASSVGDTHYEQYF.

V usage is TRBV13 and J usage is TRBJ1-2; the D gene is possibly TRBD1 (6 bases). The CDR3 runs 15 residues. The ends were cut back, 0 bases at V and 3 bases at J, with 11 bases in the middle. Germline CDR1 is PRHDT and CDR2 is FYEKMQ (reference sequence). CDR3 loop: CASSLGRGGHYGYTF. CDR3 DNA: TGTGCCAGCAGCTTAGGAAGGGGGGGGCACTATGGCTACACCTTC.

V gene TRBV4-2 combines with J gene TRBJ2-5, with D perhaps matching TRBD1 (5 bases). Germline V gene lookup returns CDR1 LGHNA and CDR2 YNFKEQ. The CDR3 is 16 amino acids. Trimming pared 5 bases from V and 6 bases from J, leaving 22 bases between. The DNA of the CDR3 is TGTGCCAGCAGCTTGGTTGGGCAGGGTCACAAGCAGACCCAGTACTTC. Translation: CASSLVGQGHKQTQYF.